The clone carrying this T cell receptor beta chain occurred a few times. This entry comes from a study of CXCR4 blockade with PD-1 therapy in pancreatic cancer. Produced via immunoSEQ multiplex PCR; TCRdb's table is partial and in-frame only. The sample records under 20,000 clones, about two thirds being singletons. The V and J ends lost 8 bases and 2 bases, in that order; junction bases with no gene match: 12. The germline V gene has CDR1 GTSNPN and CDR2 SVGIG (reference sequence). The CDR3 has 16 residues. This chain uses TRBV30 with TRBJ1-6; 7 bases match TRBD1. The receptor comes from a human donor with pancreatic ductal adenocarcinoma. The specimen was tumor tissue. As DNA, the CDR3 is TGTGCCCGAGGGGGCGAGACGTCAACCTATAATTCACCCCTCCACTTT. It yields the protein CARGGETSTYNSPLHF.